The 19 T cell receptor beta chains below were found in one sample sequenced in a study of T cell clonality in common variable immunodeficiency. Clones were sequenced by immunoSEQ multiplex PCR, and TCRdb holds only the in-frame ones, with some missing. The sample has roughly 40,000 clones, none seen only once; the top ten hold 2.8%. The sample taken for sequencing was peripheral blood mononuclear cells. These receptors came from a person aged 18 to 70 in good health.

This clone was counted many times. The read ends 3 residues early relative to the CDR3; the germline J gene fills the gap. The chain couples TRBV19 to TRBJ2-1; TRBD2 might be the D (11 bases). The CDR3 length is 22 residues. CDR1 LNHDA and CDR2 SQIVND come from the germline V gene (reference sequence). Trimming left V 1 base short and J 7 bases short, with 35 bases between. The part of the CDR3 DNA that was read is TGTGCCAGTAGTATAGGGCCCAGGCGGGACAGGGGAACTAGCGGGAGACGGAATGAG. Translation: CASSIGPRRDRGTSGRRNE. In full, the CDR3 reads CASSIGPRRDRGTSGRRNEQFF.

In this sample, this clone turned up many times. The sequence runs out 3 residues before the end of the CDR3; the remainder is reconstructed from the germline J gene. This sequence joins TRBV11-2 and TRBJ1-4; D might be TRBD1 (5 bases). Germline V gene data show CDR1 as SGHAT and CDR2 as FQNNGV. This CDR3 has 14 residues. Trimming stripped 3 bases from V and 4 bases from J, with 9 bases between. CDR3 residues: CASSLMTVNEKLFF. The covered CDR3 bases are TGTGCCAGCAGCTTGATGACAGTTAATGAAAAA. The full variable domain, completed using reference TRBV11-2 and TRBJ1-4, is EAGVAQSPRYKIIEKRQSVAFWCNPISGHATLYWYQQILGQGPKLLIQFQNNGVVDDSQLPKDRFSAERLKGVDSTLKIQPAKLEDSAVYLCASSLMTVNEKLFFGSGTQLSVL.

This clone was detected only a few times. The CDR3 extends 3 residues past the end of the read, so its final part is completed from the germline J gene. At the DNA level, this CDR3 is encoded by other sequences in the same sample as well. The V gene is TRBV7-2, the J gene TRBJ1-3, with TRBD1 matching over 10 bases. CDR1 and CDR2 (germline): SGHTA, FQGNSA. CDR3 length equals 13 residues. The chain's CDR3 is CASSLPKGQGIYF. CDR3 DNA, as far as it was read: TGTGCCAGCAGCTTGCCCAAGGGACAGGGG.

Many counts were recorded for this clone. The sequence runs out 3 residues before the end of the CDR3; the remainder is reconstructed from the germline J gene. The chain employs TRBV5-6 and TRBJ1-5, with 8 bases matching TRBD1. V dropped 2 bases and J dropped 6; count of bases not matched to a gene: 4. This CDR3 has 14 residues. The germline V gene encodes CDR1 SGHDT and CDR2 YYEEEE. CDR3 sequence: CASSFGQGTQPQHF. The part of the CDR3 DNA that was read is TGTGCCAGCAGCTTCGGACAGGGCACTCAGCCC.

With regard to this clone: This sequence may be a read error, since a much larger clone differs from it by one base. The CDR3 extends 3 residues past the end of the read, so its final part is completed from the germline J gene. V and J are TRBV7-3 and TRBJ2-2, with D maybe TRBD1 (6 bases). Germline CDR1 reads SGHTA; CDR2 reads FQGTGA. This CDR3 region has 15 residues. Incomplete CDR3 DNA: TGTGCCAGCAGTCGTCAGGGGTCTGGGGCCAACGTG. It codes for CASSRQGSGANV. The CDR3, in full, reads CASSRQGSGANVLFF.

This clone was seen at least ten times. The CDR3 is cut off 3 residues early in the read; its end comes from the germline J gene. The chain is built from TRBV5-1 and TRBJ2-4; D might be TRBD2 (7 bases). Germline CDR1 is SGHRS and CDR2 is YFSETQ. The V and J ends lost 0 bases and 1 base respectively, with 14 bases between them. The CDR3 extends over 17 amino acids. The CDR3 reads CASSLATGGDAKNIQYF. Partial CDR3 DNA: TGCGCCAGCAGCTTGGCCACGGGGGGCGATGCCAAAAACATT.

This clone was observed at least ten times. CDR3: CASSYSLRGTEAFF. The sequenced CDR3 bases are TGTGCCAGCAGTTACTCGTTACGGGGCACTGAA. The chain is built from TRBV6-2 or TRBV6-3 and TRBJ1-1; D is unresolved. The read halts 3 residues ahead of the CDR3 end, with the missing end drawn from the germline J gene. The germline CDR1 and CDR2 sequences are MNHEY and SVGEGT. The V end was cut by 0 bases, the J end by 4 bases, with 9 bases between. The CDR3 runs to 14 residues.

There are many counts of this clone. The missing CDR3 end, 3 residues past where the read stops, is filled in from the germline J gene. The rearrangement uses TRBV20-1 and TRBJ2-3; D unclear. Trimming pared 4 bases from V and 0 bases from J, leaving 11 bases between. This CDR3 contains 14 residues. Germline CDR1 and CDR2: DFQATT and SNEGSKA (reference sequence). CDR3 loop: CSATLGPSTDTQYF. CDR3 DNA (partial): TGCAGTGCTACCTTAGGGCCTAGCACAGATACG.

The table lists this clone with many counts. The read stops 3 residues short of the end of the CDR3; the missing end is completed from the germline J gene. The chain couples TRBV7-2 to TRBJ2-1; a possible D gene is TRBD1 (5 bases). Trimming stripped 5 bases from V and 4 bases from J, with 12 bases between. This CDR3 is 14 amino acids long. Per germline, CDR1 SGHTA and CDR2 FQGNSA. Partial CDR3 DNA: TGTGCCAGCAGCAGGTTTGACAGTTACAATGAG. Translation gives CASSRFDSYNE. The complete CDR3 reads CASSRFDSYNEQFF.

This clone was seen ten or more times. CDR3 residues: CASSPRAGSSTDTQYF. The DNA read from the CDR3 is TGCGCCAGCAGCCCCCGAGCGGGATCTAGCACAGATACG. V is TRBV5-1 and J is TRBJ2-3; TRBD2 matches 7 bases. The CDR3 goes on 3 residues after the read ends, and that part is filled in from the germline J gene. Germline values: CDR1 SGHRS, CDR2 YFSETQ. Trimming took 4 bases from V and 0 from J; bases not matched to a gene: 8. CDR3 length: 16 amino acids.

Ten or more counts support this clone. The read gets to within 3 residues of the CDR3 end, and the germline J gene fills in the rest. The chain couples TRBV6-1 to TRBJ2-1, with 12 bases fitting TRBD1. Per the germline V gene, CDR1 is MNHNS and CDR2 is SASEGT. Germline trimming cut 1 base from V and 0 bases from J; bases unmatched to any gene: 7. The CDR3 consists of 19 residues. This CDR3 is CASSEGGTGGLRSYNEQFF. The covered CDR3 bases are TGTGCCAGCAGTGAAGGGGGGACAGGGGGCTTGCGCTCCTACAATGAG.

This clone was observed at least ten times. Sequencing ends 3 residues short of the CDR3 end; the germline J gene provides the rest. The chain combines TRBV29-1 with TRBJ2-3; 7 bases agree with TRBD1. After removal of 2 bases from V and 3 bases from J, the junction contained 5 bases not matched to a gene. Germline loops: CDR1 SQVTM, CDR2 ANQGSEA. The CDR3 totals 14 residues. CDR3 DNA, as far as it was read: TGCAGCGTTGAAAATAGGGGGCAGACAGATACG. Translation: CSVENRGQTDT. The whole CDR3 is CSVENRGQTDTQYF.

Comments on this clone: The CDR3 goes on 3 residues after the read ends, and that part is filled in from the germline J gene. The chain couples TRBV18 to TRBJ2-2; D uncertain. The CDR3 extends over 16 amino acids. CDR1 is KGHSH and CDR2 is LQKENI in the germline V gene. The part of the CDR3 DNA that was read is TGTGCCAGCTCACCAAGGTCCCTGGGTGCGGATTCACCG. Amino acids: CASSPRSLGADSP. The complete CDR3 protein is CASSPRSLGADSPLFF. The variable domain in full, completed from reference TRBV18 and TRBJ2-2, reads NAGVMQNPRHLVRRRGQEARLRCSPMKGHSHVYWYRQLPEEGLKFMVYLQKENIIDESGMPKERFSAEFPKEGPSILRIQQVVRGDSAAYFCASSPRSLGADSPLFFGEGSRLTVL.

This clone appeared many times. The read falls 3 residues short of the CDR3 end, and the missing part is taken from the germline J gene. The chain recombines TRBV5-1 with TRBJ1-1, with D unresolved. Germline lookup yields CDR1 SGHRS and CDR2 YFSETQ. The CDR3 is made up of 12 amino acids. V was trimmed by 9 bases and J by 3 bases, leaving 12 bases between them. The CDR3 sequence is CAIPQRDTEAFF. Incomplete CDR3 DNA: TGCGCCATCCCCCAAAGGGACACTGAA.

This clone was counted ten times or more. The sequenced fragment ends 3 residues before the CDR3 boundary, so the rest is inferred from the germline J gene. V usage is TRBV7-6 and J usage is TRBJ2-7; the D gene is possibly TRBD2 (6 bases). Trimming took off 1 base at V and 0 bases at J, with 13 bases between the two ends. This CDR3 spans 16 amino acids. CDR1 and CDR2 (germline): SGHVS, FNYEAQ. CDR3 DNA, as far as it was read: TGTGCCAGCAGCTTAGAAGCCGGGGGACCCTCCTACGAG. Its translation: CASSLEAGGPSYE. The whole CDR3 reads CASSLEAGGPSYEQYF.

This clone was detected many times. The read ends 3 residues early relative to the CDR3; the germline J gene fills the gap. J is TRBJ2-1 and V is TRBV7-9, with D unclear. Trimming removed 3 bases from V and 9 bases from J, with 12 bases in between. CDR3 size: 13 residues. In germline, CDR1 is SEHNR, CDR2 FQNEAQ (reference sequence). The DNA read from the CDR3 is TGTGCCAGCAGCTTTTCGGGTTTGGGTGAG. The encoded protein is CASSFSGLGE. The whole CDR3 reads CASSFSGLGEQFF.

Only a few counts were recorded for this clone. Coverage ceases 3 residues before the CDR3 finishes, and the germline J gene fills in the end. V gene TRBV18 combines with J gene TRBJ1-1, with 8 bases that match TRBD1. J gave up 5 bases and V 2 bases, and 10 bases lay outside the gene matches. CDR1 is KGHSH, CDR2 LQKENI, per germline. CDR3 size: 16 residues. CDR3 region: CASSPSRGQGGTEAFF. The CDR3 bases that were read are TGTGCCAGCTCACCATCTCGAGGACAGGGAGGGACTGAA.

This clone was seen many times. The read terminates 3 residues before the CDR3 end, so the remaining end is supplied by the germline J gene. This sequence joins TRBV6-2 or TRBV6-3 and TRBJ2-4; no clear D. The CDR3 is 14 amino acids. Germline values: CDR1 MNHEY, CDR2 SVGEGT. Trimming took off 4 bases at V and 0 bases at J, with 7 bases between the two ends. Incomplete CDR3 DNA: TGTGCCAGCAGTTTATTTAGAGCCAAAAACATT. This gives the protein CASSLFRAKNI. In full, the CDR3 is CASSLFRAKNIQYF.

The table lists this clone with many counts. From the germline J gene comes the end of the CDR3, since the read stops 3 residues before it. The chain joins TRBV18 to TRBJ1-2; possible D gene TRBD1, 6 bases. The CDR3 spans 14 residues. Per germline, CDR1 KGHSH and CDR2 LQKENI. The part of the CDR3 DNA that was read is TGTGCCAGCTCACCTGATACAGGGCTGGGAGGC. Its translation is CASSPDTGLGG. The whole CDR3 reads CASSPDTGLGGYTF.